These 29 T cell receptor beta chains came from one sample sequenced in a study of T-cell memory formation after mild COVID-19. One entry per CDR3 protein results from TCRdb running MiXCR on the 5' RACE reads. Of 35,000 to 40,000 distinct CDR3 sequences in the sample, about 6.1% were seen once. The sample was PBMCs or a T cell subset sorted from them (not recorded which). These receptors originate from an adult who had mild COVID-19 (a few samples of this study predate the infection). Cell type and time point are not known.

This clonotype occurred many times. The J gene is TRBJ1-4, the V gene TRBV6-5, with no clear D. Germline lookup yields CDR1 MNHEY and CDR2 SVGAGI. This CDR3 has 13 amino acids. The V gene lost 5 bases and the J gene lost 8 bases, with 12 bases spanning the gap. The CDR3 loop is CASSPPGREKLFF. The CDR3 region has the DNA TGTGCCAGCAGTCCCCCGGGCAGAGAAAAACTGTTTTTT.

The CDR3 DNA is TGCGCCAGCAGCCAGCAGTCCCGGGGGTACATTTACAATGAGCAGTTCTTC. This codes for CASSQQSRGYIYNEQFF. This chain connects TRBV4-1 to TRBJ2-1; a weak D match, TRBD2 (6 bases). Trimming stripped 3 bases from V and 4 bases from J, with 19 bases between. This CDR3 has 17 amino acids. Germline lookup yields CDR1 MGHRA and CDR2 YSYEKL.

The chain joins TRBV3-1 to TRBJ2-7; 11 bases line up with TRBD2. The germline V gene encodes CDR1 LGHDT and CDR2 YNNKEL (reference sequence). This CDR3 is 15 amino acids long. The ends lost 2 bases at V and 7 bases at J; junction bases unmatched: 7. CDR3: CASSQSTSGKYEQYF. In DNA, the CDR3 is TGTGCCAGCAGCCAATCGACTAGCGGGAAATATGAGCAGTACTTC.

The V call is TRBV30, the J call TRBJ1-6; D perhaps matches TRBD1 (5 bases). Trimming shortened V by 6 bases and J by 10 bases, and 13 bases separated the two germline ends. This CDR3 has 12 residues. Germline assignment: CDR1 GTSNPN and CDR2 SVGIG (reference sequence). The CDR3 loop reads CACRPRGSPLHF. The CDR3 nucleotides are TGTGCCTGTCGGCCTCGGGGCTCACCCCTCCACTTT.

CDR3 sequence (DNA): TGTGCCAGCAATCCGGGTTTATCCTACAATGAGCAGTTCTTC. Translating gives CASNPGLSYNEQFF. The V call is TRBV9, the J call TRBJ2-1; D remains unclear. The germline V and J ends were trimmed by 6 bases and 1 base, with 11 bases remaining between them. The CDR3 spans 14 residues. The germline CDR1 and CDR2 sequences are SGDLS and YYNGEE. The whole variable domain, remainder taken from reference TRBV9 and TRBJ2-1, is DSGVTQTPKHLITATGQRVTLRCSPRSGDLSVYWYQQSLDQGLQFLIQYYNGEERAKGNILERFSAQQFPDLHSELNLSSLELGDSALYFCASNPGLSYNEQFFGPGTRLTVL.

In this sample, this clonotype turned up a few times. This rearrangement joins TRBV6-1 to TRBJ2-5; 8 nucleotides align to TRBD2. The ends lost 7 bases at V and 2 bases at J; junction bases unmatched: 21. The CDR3 has 19 amino acids. CDR1 is MNHNS, CDR2 SASEGT, per germline. The CDR3 nucleotides read TGTGCCAGCACCACACCGGGACTAGGTGTACCTATCATTCAAGAGACCCAGTACTTC. Translation gives CASTTPGLGVPIIQETQYF.

In this sample, this clonotype turned up many times. The J gene is TRBJ2-3, the V gene TRBV24-1; TRBD2 matches 12 bases. CDR1 and CDR2 (germline): KGHDR, SFDVKD. Losses at the gene ends were 7 bases for V and 1 base for J; bases not matched to a gene: 5. The CDR3 extends over 16 amino acids. This CDR3 reads CATSARLAGGTDTQYF. As DNA, the CDR3 is TGTGCCACCAGCGCCAGACTAGCGGGAGGCACAGATACGCAGTATTTT.

In this sample, this clonotype turned up a few times. Written as DNA, the CDR3 is TGTGCCAGCAGTTTTATTAGGGTTCTACGGTATGGCTACACCTTC. Translation gives CASSFIRVLRYGYTF. The chain recombines TRBV28 with TRBJ1-2; no definite D call. Trimming shortened V by 3 bases and J by 5 bases, and 16 bases separated the two germline ends. Germline CDR1 and CDR2: MDHEN and SYDVKM. The CDR3 consists of 15 residues.

The chain carries TRBV14 and TRBJ2-6, with D hard to call. The V end was cut by 4 bases, the J end by 2 bases, with 9 bases between. From germline, CDR1 is SGHDN and CDR2 FVKESK. The CDR3 totals 15 residues. DNA of the CDR3: TGTGCCAGCAGCCCCCAGATGGCTGGGGCCAACGTCCTGACTTTC. Residues: CASSPQMAGANVLTF.

This chain links TRBV5-8 with TRBJ1-4; 8 nucleotides agree with TRBD1. The CDR3 extends over 15 amino acids. CDR1 SGHTS and CDR2 YDEGEE come from the germline V gene. V lost 4 bases, J lost 3 bases, and 5 bases stayed unmatched. CDR3 region: CASSQDRAANEKLFF. CDR3 DNA: TGTGCCAGCAGCCAGGACAGGGCGGCTAATGAAAAACTGTTTTTT.

The V gene is TRBV20-1, the J gene TRBJ1-4; D is unclear. CDR3 length equals 13 residues. The ends were cut back, 6 bases at V and 5 bases at J, with 13 bases in the middle. The germline CDR1 and CDR2 sequences are DFQATT and SNEGSKA (reference sequence). In DNA, the CDR3 is TGCAGTGCAGAGGGAGGGAAGAATGAAAAACTGTTTTTT. Translated: CSAEGGKNEKLFF.

The rearrangement joins TRBV12-3 or TRBV12-4 to TRBJ2-5, with 12 bases that match TRBD2. The CDR3 contains 16 residues. V lost 3 bases and J lost 2; bases outside the gene matches: 4. In DNA form, the CDR3 reads TGTGCCAGCAGTTTCCTAGCGGGGGGGCCTCAAGAGACCCAGTACTTC. Translating gives CASSFLAGGPQETQYF.

As for this clonotype: This could be a read error, since a much larger clone is one nucleotide away. The rearrangement links TRBV3-1 to TRBJ2-1; 7 bases map to TRBD2. Germline lookup yields CDR1 LGHDT and CDR2 YNNKEL (reference sequence). J was trimmed by 2 bases and V by 4 bases; bases with no gene match: 8. The CDR3 runs 16 residues. This CDR3 reads CASSPDSGRAYNEQFF. Here the CDR3 DNA reads TGTGCCAGCAGCCCGGATTCAGGGAGGGCCTACAATGAGCAGTTCTTC.

Many counts were recorded for this clonotype. This sequence joins TRBV20-1 and TRBJ1-1; D gene unclear. The CDR3 runs 12 residues. Germline V gene lookup returns CDR1 DFQATT and CDR2 SNEGSKA (reference sequence). Trimming cost V 0 bases and J 3 bases, with 5 bases left between them. CDR3 amino acids: CSARDRHTEAFF. CDR3 coding DNA: TGCAGTGCTAGAGATAGGCACACTGAAGCTTTCTTT.

This clonotype has more than one count but fewer than ten. The chain uses TRBV3-1 and TRBJ2-1; possible D gene TRBD1, 6 bases. V was pared by 4 bases and J by 7 bases, with 17 bases between. In germline, CDR1 is LGHDT, CDR2 YNNKEL (reference sequence). The CDR3 runs to 15 residues. The CDR3 reads CASSRLIQGRNEQFF. In nucleotides, the CDR3 is TGTGCCAGCAGCCGACTAATACAGGGTAGGAATGAGCAGTTCTTC.

In its sample, this clonotype was seen a few times. The chain uses TRBV30 and TRBJ2-7; possibly TRBD1 for D (5 bases). V lost 0 bases and J lost 6, with 6 bases in between. The length of the CDR3 is 11 residues. Germline V gene sequence: CDR1 GTSNPN, CDR2 SVGIG (reference sequence). This chain's CDR3 is CAWSVGPEQYF. CDR3 DNA: TGTGCCTGGAGTGTGGGGCCCGAGCAGTACTTC.

This clonotype has a count of ten or more. The chain combines TRBV9 with TRBJ2-1; D may correspond to TRBD1 or TRBD2 (5 bases each). V gave up 0 bases and J gave up 0 bases, with 16 bases separating them. Germline V gives CDR1 SGDLS, CDR2 YYNGEE. This CDR3 contains 18 residues. The chain's CDR3 is CASSVGGATSSSYNEQFF. The CDR3 DNA reads as TGTGCCAGCAGCGTAGGTGGGGCTACTAGTAGCTCCTACAATGAGCAGTTCTTC.

This clonotype was detected many times. The chain combines TRBV20-1 with TRBJ2-7; 7 bases are shared with TRBD1. CDR3 length equals 15 residues. Trimming removed 1 base from V and 2 bases from J; junction bases left unmatched: 8. The V gene's germline CDR1 is DFQATT and CDR2 SNEGSKA (reference sequence). Written as DNA, the CDR3 is TGCAGTGCTAGAGTTGCGAGACAGGGCGCCTACGAGCAGTACTTC. Amino acids: CSARVARQGAYEQYF.

This clonotype was detected a few times. The chain has TRBV2 and TRBJ2-3; D gene unclear. Germline values: CDR1 SNHLY, CDR2 FYNNEI. V dropped 2 bases and J dropped 2 bases, with 11 bases sitting between them. The CDR3 is 15 residues long. CDR3 in amino acids: CASSENGLYTDTQYF. The CDR3 DNA follows: TGTGCCAGCAGTGAAAATGGCTTGTACACAGATACGCAGTATTTT.

V and J are TRBV6-2 or TRBV6-3 and TRBJ2-7; D unclear. Trimming cost V 6 bases and J 0 bases, with 15 bases left between them. This CDR3 has 15 residues. CDR1 MNHEY and CDR2 SVGEGT come from the germline V gene. The CDR3 DNA reads as TGTGCCAGCAGAACGCAGACGTTGAGCTCCTACGAGCAGTACTTC. The encoded protein is CASRTQTLSSYEQYF.

There are many counts of this clonotype. This sequence joins TRBV12-3 or TRBV12-4 and TRBJ2-7; D might be TRBD1 (6 bases). The CDR3 covers 13 residues. The V and J ends lost 5 bases and 4 bases respectively, with 12 bases between them. The CDR3 loop reads CASSDTGLYEQYF. The CDR3 coding sequence is TGTGCCAGCAGTGACACAGGGTTGTACGAGCAGTACTTC.

The chain combines TRBV7-2 with TRBJ2-3; perhaps TRBD2 as D (7 bases). With 3 bases removed from V and 3 bases from J, the gap between germline ends came to 10 bases. Germline CDR1 SGHTA, CDR2 FQGNSA. CDR3 length equals 14 residues. CDR3 nucleotides: TGTGCCAGCAGCTTGGGGGGGCGGACAGATACGCAGTATTTT. Protein sequence: CASSLGGRTDTQYF. Using reference TRBV7-2 and TRBJ2-3 for the parts outside the CDR3, the full variable domain is GAGVSQSPSNKVTEKGKDVELRCDPISGHTALYWYRQSLGQGLEFLIYFQGNSAPDKSGLPSDRFSAERTGGSVSTLTIQRTQQEDSAVYLCASSLGGRTDTQYFGPGTRLTVL.

The chain combines TRBV27 with TRBJ2-3, with D unclear. V lost 7 bases, J lost 1 base, and 3 bases lay in between. Germline V lookup: CDR1 MNHEY, CDR2 SMNVEV (reference sequence). This CDR3 has 11 residues. The CDR3 loop reads CASTGTDTQYF. Here the CDR3 DNA reads TGTGCCAGCACGGGCACAGATACGCAGTATTTT.

The chain couples TRBV4-3 to TRBJ1-1; 7 bases align to TRBD1. The germline gives CDR1 LGHNA, CDR2 YSLEER. V lost 4 bases, J lost 4 bases, and 9 bases stayed unmatched. The CDR3 sequence is 15 residues long. CDR3 coding DNA: TGCGCCAGCAGCCCGACTTTACAGGGGCTCACTGAAGCTTTCTTT. Translating gives CASSPTLQGLTEAFF.

This clonotype was observed at least ten times. This chain joins TRBV7-3 and TRBJ2-4, with 7 bases identical to TRBD2. The germline V gene encodes CDR1 SGHTA and CDR2 FQGTGA. CDR3 length: 16 amino acids. V shed 5 bases, J shed 5 bases, and the junction held 12 bases outside the gene matches. CDR3 loop: CASSQIYGRSENIQYF. DNA for the CDR3: TGTGCCAGCAGCCAAATATACGGGAGGAGCGAAAACATTCAGTACTTC.

This clonotype came up many times. The V and J genes are TRBV12-3 or TRBV12-4 and TRBJ1-1; D gene ambiguous. Trimming removed 7 bases at V and 4 bases at J, with 13 bases between. The CDR3 contains 13 residues. For the CDR3, the DNA is TGTGCCAGCACCCTCCGAGGTGTCACTGAAGCTTTCTTT. This sequence encodes CASTLRGVTEAFF.

This clonotype was found a few times. The CDR3 sequence: CASRTGGPSNQPQHF. The CDR3 DNA reads as TGTGCCAGCAGGACCGGGGGGCCTAGCAATCAGCCCCAGCATTTT. The genes are TRBV27 and TRBJ1-5, with D possibly being TRBD1 (6 bases). Trimming shortened V by 6 bases and J by 0 bases, and 12 bases separated the two germline ends. Germline CDR1 reads MNHEY; CDR2 reads SMNVEV (reference sequence). There are 15 residues in the CDR3.

This clonotype came up many times. This chain joins TRBV15 and TRBJ2-4, with D possibly TRBD2 on 6 matching bases. Trimming removed 8 bases from V and 5 bases from J, with 16 bases in between. The length of the CDR3 is 14 residues. Germline assignment: CDR1 LNHNV and CDR2 YYDKDF (reference sequence). CDR3 DNA sequence: TGTGCCACCCGAAGGGGAGGAGTAGAAAACATTCAGTACTTC. Residues: CATRRGGVENIQYF.

This clonotype was observed a few times. The chain's CDR3 is CASSRAGNQPQHF. Here the CDR3 DNA reads TGTGCCAGCAGCCGGGCAGGCAATCAGCCCCAGCATTTT. J is TRBJ1-5 and V is TRBV12-3 or TRBV12-4; D remains ambiguous. The length of the CDR3 is 13 residues. The V and J ends lost 6 bases and 2 bases respectively, with 8 bases between them.